The present TCR beta chain was sequenced within a study of cytomegalovirus exposure and HLA in healthy donors. For the study at large: Prior work identified 117 million unique TCR beta sequences in roughly 190 million T cells. Regarding the study as a whole: One variant, a missense change in DCLRE1C, was linked in a later analysis to TCR beta V- and J-gene trimming. Earlier analysis found most TCR beta V segments productive about 90% or about 30% of the time.

Primers: 60 Vbeta forward and 13 Jbeta reverse. Assay used: immunoSEQ multiplex PCR; TCRdb lists only in-frame clones, some missing. This table holds about 180,000 clones, about 82% found once. Regarding this clone: The antigen remains unidentified.

The receptor was isolated from a young man in good health and CMV-seronegative. The sample taken for sequencing was PBMCs.

CDR3 residues: CASTRGGPLSGANVLTF. For the CDR3, the DNA is TGTGCCAGCACCCGGGGGGGGCCTCTCTCTGGGGCCAACGTCCTGACTTTC. This rearrangement joins TRBV5-4 to TRBJ2-6, with 8 bases matching TRBD2. The CDR3 sequence is 17 residues long. V dropped 6 bases and J dropped 0; count of bases not matched to a gene: 8. Germline CDR1 and CDR2: SGHNT and YYREEE (reference sequence).